The 32 T cell receptor beta chains in this list originate from one sample, sequenced in a study of T cells in Graves' hyperthyroidism and ophthalmopathy. From RNA transcripts, TCR beta CDR3 regions were amplified. RT-PCR in the first round (using the HTBI primer set) targeted the TCR CDR3. TCRdb re-called the multiplex PCR reads through MiXCR, storing one row per CDR3 protein. The table shows about 510,000 distinct CDR3 sequences, with 11% to 15% occurring only once. The sequenced material came from blood. The receptors originated from a woman between 40 and 50 years old with Graves' hyperthyroidism.

This clonotype was seen many times. The chain links TRBV15 to TRBJ1-5; 7 bases fit TRBD1. Trimming at V came to 6 bases and at J to 4 bases, leaving 6 bases not matched to a gene. Germline CDR1 reads LNHNV; CDR2 reads YYDKDF (reference sequence). The CDR3 is made up of 14 amino acids. CDR3 sequence (DNA): TGTGCCACCAGAAGTGGACAGGTGAATCAGCCCCAGCATTTT. Translation: CATRSGQVNQPQHF.

This clonotype was observed at least ten times. The chain recombines TRBV7-9 with TRBJ2-5, with unresolved D. The CDR3 contains 14 residues. Germline V gives CDR1 SEHNR, CDR2 FQNEAQ (reference sequence). V lost 5 bases to trimming and J lost 2 bases, with 12 bases between them. CDR3 sequence: CASSRPPGQETQYF. The CDR3 DNA reads as TGTGCCAGCAGCCGCCCCCCAGGTCAAGAGACCCAGTACTTC. Complete variable domain (other parts from reference TRBV7-9 and TRBJ2-5): DTGVSQNPRHKITKRGQNVTFRCDPISEHNRLYWYRQTLGQGPEFLTYFQNEAQLEKSRLLSDRFSAERPKGSFSTLEIQRTEQGDSAMYLCASSRPPGQETQYFGPGTRLLVL.

This clonotype was observed a handful of times. The chain employs TRBV7-2 and TRBJ1-2, with D maybe TRBD1 (5 bases). Trimming stripped 0 bases from V and 8 bases from J, with 19 bases between. The CDR3 consists of 16 residues. Per the germline V gene, CDR1 is SGHTA and CDR2 is FQGNSA. The CDR3 DNA reads as TGTGCCAGCAGCTTAGCCAAGGCGACAGTTGAAGACGGCTACACCTTC. As protein: CASSLAKATVEDGYTF. The full variable domain, with the rest looked up from reference TRBV7-2 and TRBJ1-2, is GAGVSQSPSNKVTEKGKDVELRCDPISGHTALYWYRQSLGQGLEFLIYFQGNSAPDKSGLPSDRFSAERTGGSVSTLTIQRTQQEDSAVYLCASSLAKATVEDGYTFGSGTRLTVV.

This clonotype was found a few times. A read error is possible here, since a much larger clone lies one base away. V gene TRBV28 combines with J gene TRBJ2-3; 7 bases line up with TRBD1. V was clipped by 8 bases and J by 1 base; unmatched bases: 21. The CDR3 length is 19 residues. Germline V lookup: CDR1 MDHEN, CDR2 SYDVKM. DNA for the CDR3: TGTGCCAGCGGTTCCCGAATTAATCCTACAGGGGTTGGCACAGATACGCAGTATTTT. This codes for CASGSRINPTGVGTDTQYF.

This clonotype was counted between two and nine times. This chain links TRBV28 with TRBJ2-5; 7 bases map to TRBD1. There are 12 residues in the CDR3. Germline V gives CDR1 MDHEN, CDR2 SYDVKM. The junction had 11 bases not matched to a gene; V was cut back by 5 bases and J by 14 bases. The CDR3 DNA reads TGTGCCAGCAGTGGGACAGCAGGGATTCCCTACTTC. This codes for CASSGTAGIPYF.

This clonotype was observed many times. This chain connects TRBV6-1 to TRBJ2-3, with 7 bases lining up with TRBD2. Unmatched junction bases numbered 1, after V lost 5 bases and J lost 8 bases. The CDR3 is 11 residues long. Per the germline V gene, CDR1 is MNHNS and CDR2 is SASEGT. This chain's CDR3 is CASSQRGTQYF. CDR3 nucleotides: TGTGCCAGCAGTCAGCGGGGTACGCAGTATTTT.

This clonotype was counted at least ten times. This may be a read error, as it is one base from a much larger clone. This chain links TRBV7-9 with TRBJ2-3; 12 bases align to TRBD2. The junction had 0 bases not matched to a gene; V was cut back by 0 bases and J by 5 bases. The germline gives CDR1 SEHNR, CDR2 FQNEAQ (reference sequence). The CDR3 consists of 15 residues. CDR3 region: CASSLAGLAGDTQYF. The CDR3 DNA sequence: TGTGCCAGCAGCTTAGCGGGACTAGCGGGAGATACGCAGTATTTT.

The table lists this clonotype with many counts. The chain links TRBV11-2 to TRBJ2-1, with D unresolved. The CDR3 runs to 14 residues. V was shortened by 1 base and J by 0 bases, with 4 bases between the two germline ends. From germline, CDR1 is SGHAT and CDR2 FQNNGV. The CDR3 DNA reads as TGTGCCAGCAGCTTAGCCCCCTCCTACAATGAGCAGTTCTTC. As protein: CASSLAPSYNEQFF.

The chain links TRBV10-3 to TRBJ2-1, with TRBD2 matching 11 bases. The CDR3 length is 16 residues. V dropped 10 bases and J dropped 4; count of bases not matched to a gene: 12. The germline CDR1 and CDR2 sequences are ENHRY and SYGVKD. The DNA of the CDR3 is TGTGCCACCCGAACGATTAGCGGGAGGGGATACAATGAGCAGTTCTTC. Amino acids: CATRTISGRGYNEQFF.

Ten or more counts support this clonotype. The chain combines TRBV7-3 with TRBJ2-3; D unclear. Germline V lookup: CDR1 SGHTA, CDR2 FQGTGA. Between the trimmed V and J ends, which lost 5 bases and 2 bases, there was a span of 8 bases. The CDR3 spans 13 residues. The CDR3 nucleotides read TGTGCCAGCAGCCGGTATCACACAGATACGCAGTATTTT. The encoded protein is CASSRYHTDTQYF.

In this sample, this clonotype turned up many times. The chain links TRBV27 to TRBJ2-1; 9 bases map to TRBD2. V lost 2 bases, J lost 3 bases, and 5 bases stayed unmatched. Germline CDR1 MNHEY, CDR2 SMNVEV (reference sequence). The CDR3 consists of 16 residues. The CDR3 DNA sequence: TGTGCCAGCAGTTTAATAGCGGGAGAAGGCTACAATGAGCAGTTCTTC. The encoded protein is CASSLIAGEGYNEQFF.

This clonotype was detected ten times or more. The J gene is TRBJ2-7, the V gene TRBV27; D gene ambiguous. CDR3 size: 13 residues. The germline V and J ends were trimmed by 4 bases and 4 bases, with 11 bases remaining between them. CDR1 is MNHEY and CDR2 is SMNVEV in the germline V gene (reference sequence). CDR3 sequence reads: CASSSPPLYEQYF. CDR3 DNA sequence: TGTGCCAGCAGTTCCCCTCCACTTTACGAGCAGTACTTC.

The V call is TRBV6-2 or TRBV6-3, the J call TRBJ1-6; no firm D call. The CDR3 is made up of 12 amino acids. With 6 bases removed from V and 7 bases from J, the gap between germline ends came to 7 bases. Germline CDR1 MNHEY, CDR2 SVGEGT. The CDR3 DNA reads as TGTGCCAGCAGGGTCGGAAATTCACCCCTCCACTTT. Amino acid sequence: CASRVGNSPLHF.

This clonotype was seen repeatedly, ten times or more. The chain links TRBV3-1 to TRBJ1-1; D gene ambiguous. The germline CDR1 and CDR2 sequences are LGHDT and YNNKEL (reference sequence). This CDR3 has 18 residues. Trimming stripped 0 bases from V and 4 bases from J, with 21 bases between. This CDR3 is CASSQDREAAGYGTEAFF. In DNA, the CDR3 is TGTGCCAGCAGCCAAGATAGGGAGGCAGCCGGGTATGGCACTGAAGCTTTCTTT.

This clonotype occurred many times. The chain is built from TRBV7-2 and TRBJ2-2; a possible D gene is TRBD1 (6 bases). The V gene's germline CDR1 is SGHTA and CDR2 FQGNSA. The CDR3 extends over 14 amino acids. V lost 5 bases to trimming and J lost 3 bases, with 10 bases between them. CDR3 amino acids: CASSPHRDTGELFF. The CDR3 nucleotides read TGTGCCAGCAGCCCCCACAGGGACACCGGGGAGCTGTTTTTT.

This clonotype showed up just a few times. CDR3 sequence reads: CSARDALGLTYNEQFF. Written as DNA, the CDR3 is TGCAGTGCTAGAGATGCTTTGGGGCTCACCTACAATGAGCAGTTCTTC. This chain links TRBV20-1 with TRBJ2-1; a weak D match, TRBD1 (5 bases). The V end lost 0 bases, the J end lost 2 bases, and 14 bases lay between the germline ends. The CDR3 covers 16 residues. CDR1 is DFQATT and CDR2 is SNEGSKA in the germline V gene (reference sequence).

Only a few counts were recorded for this clonotype. The rearrangement links TRBV6-1 to TRBJ1-3; 9 nucleotides match TRBD1. Germline V gene data show CDR1 as MNHNS and CDR2 as SASEGT. After removal of 5 bases from V and 4 bases from J, the junction contained 6 bases not matched to a gene. The CDR3 covers 15 residues. The CDR3 loop reads CASSTSGTGGNTIYF. CDR3 nucleotides: TGTGCCAGCAGTACGTCCGGGACAGGGGGAAACACCATATATTTT.

This clonotype was counted many times. The chain carries TRBV7-9 and TRBJ2-3; D possibly corresponds to TRBD1 (5 bases). The CDR3 length is 16 residues. The ends were cut back, 1 base at V and 3 bases at J, with 14 bases in the middle. The germline gives CDR1 SEHNR, CDR2 FQNEAQ (reference sequence). The DNA for the CDR3 is TGTGCCAGCAGCTTAGTTTTCAGTGCAGGGACAGATACGCAGTATTTT. It is translated as CASSLVFSAGTDTQYF. Full variable domain (rest looked up from reference TRBV7-9 and TRBJ2-3): DTGVSQNPRHKITKRGQNVTFRCDPISEHNRLYWYRQTLGQGPEFLTYFQNEAQLEKSRLLSDRFSAERPKGSFSTLEIQRTEQGDSAMYLCASSLVFSAGTDTQYFGPGTRLTVL.

The chain has TRBV7-9 and TRBJ1-1, with a tentative D call TRBD1 (6 bases). This CDR3 spans 14 amino acids. Trimming left V 7 bases short and J 1 base short, with 13 bases between. CDR1 SEHNR and CDR2 FQNEAQ come from the germline V gene (reference sequence). The CDR3 region is CASILGAGNTEAFF. CDR3 DNA: TGTGCCAGCATTCTGGGGGCAGGGAACACTGAAGCTTTCTTT. Drawing the rest from reference TRBV7-9 and TRBJ1-1, the complete variable domain is DTGVSQNPRHKITKRGQNVTFRCDPISEHNRLYWYRQTLGQGPEFLTYFQNEAQLEKSRLLSDRFSAERPKGSFSTLEIQRTEQGDSAMYLCASILGAGNTEAFFGQGTRLTVV.

This clonotype was found a few times. V is TRBV10-3 and J is TRBJ1-6; tentative D call: TRBD1 (5 bases). CDR1 and CDR2 from the germline V gene are ENHRY and SYGVKD. The ends were cut back, 6 bases at V and 5 bases at J, with 11 bases in the middle. The CDR3 loop spans 14 amino acids. CDR3 DNA sequence: TGTGCCATCAGAAGGGACGGAGATAATTCACCCCTCCACTTT. Translating gives CAIRRDGDNSPLHF.

This clonotype was detected ten times or more. This chain joins TRBV10-3 and TRBJ2-1; either TRBD1 or TRBD2 may fit D (5 bases each). This CDR3 region has 14 residues. The germline V gene has CDR1 ENHRY and CDR2 SYGVKD. V shed 10 bases and J shed 2 bases, with 15 bases lying between them. In DNA, the CDR3 is TGTGCCACCTCCGGGACCAACACCTACAATGAGCAGTTCTTC. It encodes CATSGTNTYNEQFF.

CDR3 sequence (DNA): TGTGCCAGCAGCTTGATGGGGAGTTGGTACTACGAGCAGTACTTC. It encodes CASSLMGSWYYEQYF. The chain is built from TRBV5-4 and TRBJ2-7, with D tentatively TRBD2 (5 bases). Between the trimmed V and J ends, which lost 1 base and 3 bases, there was a span of 14 bases. The germline V gene encodes CDR1 SGHNT and CDR2 YYREEE (reference sequence). There are 15 residues in the CDR3.

As concerns this clonotype: This likely comes from a read error, as the CDR3 has no conserved phenylalanine or tryptophan at its end. This chain uses TRBV28 with TRBJ1-2; D might be TRBD1 (5 bases). Between the trimmed V and J ends, which lost 6 bases and 6 bases, there was a span of 17 bases. Germline V gene sequence: CDR1 MDHEN, CDR2 SYDVKM. This CDR3 comprises 14 residues. The CDR3 DNA sequence: TGTGCCAGCAGCGGGACGGGGAGAATTGATGGCTACACCCTC. Translation: CASSGTGRIDGYTL.

The J gene is TRBJ1-3, the V gene TRBV5-5, with D perhaps matching TRBD1 (6 bases). V dropped 3 bases and J dropped 3 bases, with 13 bases sitting between them. CDR3 length: 15 residues. Looked up from germline, CDR1 is SGHKS and CDR2 is YYEKEE (reference sequence). CDR3 sequence (DNA): TGTGCCAGCAGCTCGGGGCCAGGGGATGGAAACACCATATATTTT. This translates into CASSSGPGDGNTIYF.

This chain connects TRBV19 to TRBJ2-1; 12 bases fit TRBD2. Per the germline V gene, CDR1 is LNHDA and CDR2 is SQIVND (reference sequence). V lost 4 bases to trimming and J lost 0 bases; unmatched junction nucleotides: 13. The CDR3 is made up of 20 amino acids. The CDR3 region has the DNA TGTGCCAGTAGTAGATCGATACTAGCGGGAGGCTCCAGCTCCTACAATGAGCAGTTCTTC. This codes for CASSRSILAGGSSSYNEQFF.

At least ten counts were recorded for this clonotype. The V call is TRBV30, the J call TRBJ1-2; D may be TRBD1 (5 bases). Trimming stripped 3 bases from V and 4 bases from J, with 12 bases between. The CDR3 loop spans 13 amino acids. CDR1 is GTSNPN, CDR2 SVGIG, per germline (reference sequence). CDR3 bases: TGTGCCTGGAGCCGGACATCCCTCTATGGCTACACCTTC. Its translation is CAWSRTSLYGYTF.

There are many counts of this clonotype. This chain links TRBV7-9 with TRBJ2-3, with 8 bases lining up with TRBD2. The germline CDR1 and CDR2 sequences are SEHNR and FQNEAQ (reference sequence). This CDR3 is 17 amino acids long. Trimming took 4 bases from V and 0 from J; bases not matched to a gene: 9. The DNA of the CDR3 is TGTGCCAGCAGCTACCCGGGACTAGTAGTCAGCACAGATACGCAGTATTTT. It codes for CASSYPGLVVSTDTQYF.

On this clonotype itself: One junction end disagrees with the germline gene, perhaps due to a read error. The V call is TRBV9, the J call TRBJ2-3; TRBD2 is a possible D gene (5 bases). The CDR3 has 16 amino acids. The germline CDR1 and CDR2 sequences are SGDLS and YYNGEE. The CDR3 sequence is CAGSVGASNDPDTQYF. The CDR3 region has the DNA TGTGCCGGCAGCGTAGGAGCTAGCAACGATCCCGATACGCAGTATTTT.

As for this clonotype: One end of the junction is discordant with germline, which a read error may explain. The chain joins TRBV3-1 to TRBJ2-2; D possibly corresponds to TRBD2 (6 bases). The CDR3 extends over 14 amino acids. Germline CDR1 LGHDT, CDR2 YNNKEL (reference sequence). Here the CDR3 reads CASSRLVFTGELLF. The CDR3 DNA reads TGTGCCAGCAGCCGACTAGTGTTCACCGGGGAGCTGCTTTTT. Full variable domain (missing parts from reference TRBV3-1 and TRBJ2-2): DTAVSQTPKYLVTQMGNDKSIKCEQNLGHDTMYWYKQDSKKFLKIMFSYNNKELIINETVPNRFSPKSPDKAHLNLHINSLELGDSAVYFCASSRLVFTGELLFGEGSRLTVL.

Of note for this clonotype: This may be a read error: a much more frequent sequence differs by one nucleotide. The chain joins TRBV7-9 to TRBJ2-2; D not resolved. This CDR3 region has 16 residues. Germline V gene sequence: CDR1 SEHNR, CDR2 FQNEAQ (reference sequence). V dropped 5 bases and J dropped 1 base, with 14 bases sitting between them. In DNA, the CDR3 is TGTGCCAGCAGCCCCCGCGGTTGGGGGAACACCGGGGAGCTGTTTTTT. It encodes CASSPRGWGNTGELFF.

This clonotype was counted ten times or more. The rearrangement links TRBV6-5 to TRBJ2-6; D gene ambiguous. V lost 0 bases, J lost 2 bases, and 5 bases lay in between. The germline gives CDR1 MNHEY, CDR2 SVGAGI. CDR3 length equals 15 residues. In nucleotides, the CDR3 is TGTGCCAGCAGTTACTCTCTAACTGGGGCCAACGTCCTGACTTTC. Translated, it gives CASSYSLTGANVLTF.

This clonotype was picked up many times. The genes are TRBV18 and TRBJ2-7, with TRBD1 matching over 9 bases. This CDR3 contains 15 residues. V trimming: 5 bases; J trimming: 6 bases; junction bases outside the gene matches: 11. The germline V gene has CDR1 KGHSH and CDR2 LQKENI. In DNA form, the CDR3 reads TGTGCCAGCTCATTGAGGGACAGGGTTGGTGCCGAGCAGTACTTC. Its translation is CASSLRDRVGAEQYF.